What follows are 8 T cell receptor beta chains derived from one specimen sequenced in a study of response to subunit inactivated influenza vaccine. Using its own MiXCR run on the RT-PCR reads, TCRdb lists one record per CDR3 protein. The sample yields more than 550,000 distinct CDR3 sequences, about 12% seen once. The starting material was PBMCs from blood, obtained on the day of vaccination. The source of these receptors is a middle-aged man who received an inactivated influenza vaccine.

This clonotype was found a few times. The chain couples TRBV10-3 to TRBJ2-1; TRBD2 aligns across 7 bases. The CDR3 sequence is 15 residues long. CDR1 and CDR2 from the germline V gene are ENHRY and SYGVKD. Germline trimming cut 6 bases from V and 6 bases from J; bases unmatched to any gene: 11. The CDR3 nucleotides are TGTGCCATCAGATCTAGCGGAATCTTTTCCAATGAGCAGTTCTTC. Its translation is CAIRSSGIFSNEQFF.

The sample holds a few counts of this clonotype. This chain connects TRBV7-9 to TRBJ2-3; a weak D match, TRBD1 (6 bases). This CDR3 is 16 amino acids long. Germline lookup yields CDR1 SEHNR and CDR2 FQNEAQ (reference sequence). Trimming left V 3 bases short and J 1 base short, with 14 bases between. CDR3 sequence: CASSLSQGPGTDTQYF. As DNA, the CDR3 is TGTGCCAGCAGCTTGTCTCAGGGGCCAGGCACAGATACGCAGTATTTT.

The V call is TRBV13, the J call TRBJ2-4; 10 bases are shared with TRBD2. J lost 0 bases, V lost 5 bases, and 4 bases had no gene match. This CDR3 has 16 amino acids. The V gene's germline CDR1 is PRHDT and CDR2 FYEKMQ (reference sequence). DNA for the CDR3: TGTGCCAGCAGCCTTATAGCGGGAGGAGCCAAAAACATTCAGTACTTC. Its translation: CASSLIAGGAKNIQYF.

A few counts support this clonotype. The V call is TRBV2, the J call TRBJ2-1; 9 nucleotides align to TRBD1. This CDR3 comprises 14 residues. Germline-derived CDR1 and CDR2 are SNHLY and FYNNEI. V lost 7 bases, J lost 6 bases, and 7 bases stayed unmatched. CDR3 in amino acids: CASIGTGKVNEQFF. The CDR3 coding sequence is TGTGCCAGCATAGGGACAGGGAAGGTCAATGAGCAGTTCTTC. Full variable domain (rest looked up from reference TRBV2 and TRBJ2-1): EPEVTQTPSHQVTQMGQEVILRCVPISNHLYFYWYRQILGQKVEFLVSFYNNEISEKSEIFDDQFSVERPDGSNFTLKIRSTKLEDSAMYFCASIGTGKVNEQFFGPGTRLTVL.

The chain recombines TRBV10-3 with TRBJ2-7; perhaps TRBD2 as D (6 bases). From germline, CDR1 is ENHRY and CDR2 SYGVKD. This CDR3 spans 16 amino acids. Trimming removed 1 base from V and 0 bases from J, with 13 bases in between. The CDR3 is CAISEWGGASSYEQYF. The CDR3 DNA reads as TGTGCCATCAGTGAGTGGGGCGGGGCAAGCTCCTACGAGCAGTACTTC.

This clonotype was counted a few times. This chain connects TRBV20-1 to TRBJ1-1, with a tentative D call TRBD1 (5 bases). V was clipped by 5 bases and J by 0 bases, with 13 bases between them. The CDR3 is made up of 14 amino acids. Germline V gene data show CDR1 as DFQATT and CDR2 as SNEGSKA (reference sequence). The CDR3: CSAVIGAMNTEAFF. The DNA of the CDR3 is TGCAGTGCTGTAATCGGGGCAATGAACACTGAAGCTTTCTTT.

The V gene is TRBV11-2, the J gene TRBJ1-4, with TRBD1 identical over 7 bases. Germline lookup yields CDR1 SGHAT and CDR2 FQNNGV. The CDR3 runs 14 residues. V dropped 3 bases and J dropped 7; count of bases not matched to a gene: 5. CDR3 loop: CASSFQGGREKLFF. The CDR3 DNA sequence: TGTGCCAGCAGCTTCCAGGGGGGGCGTGAAAAACTGTTTTTT.

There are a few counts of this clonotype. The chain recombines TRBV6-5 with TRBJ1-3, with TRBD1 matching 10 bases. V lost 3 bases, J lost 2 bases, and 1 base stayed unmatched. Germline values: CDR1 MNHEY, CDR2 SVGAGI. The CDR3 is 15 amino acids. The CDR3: CASSYGTGAGNTIYF. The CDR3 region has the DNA TGTGCCAGCAGTTATGGGACAGGGGCTGGAAACACCATATATTTT.